This T cell receptor (beta chain) emerged from a study of cytomegalovirus exposure and HLA in healthy donors. The PCR was carried out with 60 Vbeta primers and 13 Jbeta primers. Produced via immunoSEQ multiplex PCR; TCRdb's table is partial and in-frame only. Of over 100,000 clones in the sample, approximately 58% were seen once. V was trimmed by 0 bases and J by 9 bases, leaving 8 bases between them. The CDR3 is made up of 12 amino acids. The V gene's germline CDR1 is MNHEY and CDR2 SVGAGI. The chain couples TRBV6-5 to TRBJ1-1; D remains ambiguous. The specimen sequenced was PBMCs. The clonotype comes from a woman under 40 in good health and CMV-seronegative. The CDR3 DNA is TGTGCCAGCAGTTACTCCGGGGTTAAAGCTTTCTTT. Amino acid sequence: CASSYSGVKAFF.